This T cell receptor (beta chain) was documented in a study of neoadjuvant anti-PD-1 for oral cavity cancer. Study-level points and caveats: With a few patients per group, TCR findings need larger cohorts. After neoadjuvant nivolumab, PBMC T cell clonality was significantly higher in non-responders than responders.

Only in-frame clones appear in the TCRdb table, and some are missing; sequencing was by immunoSEQ multiplex PCR. The sample carries roughly 14,000 clones, roughly 67% recorded once. Of note for this clone: Its specificity is unknown.

CDR3 length: 14 amino acids. The germline V gene has CDR1 LNHDA and CDR2 SQIVND (reference sequence). V shed 7 bases and J 5 bases; nucleotides not matched to a gene: 9. The chain combines TRBV19 with TRBJ2-7; TRBD2 matches 9 bases. Material: PBMCs, obtained before nivolumab (anti-PD-1) treatment. The receptor's source is a person aged 40 to 85 with oral cavity squamous cell carcinoma. CDR3 DNA sequence: TGTGCCAGTACCCCTAGCGGGATCCCCCACGAGCAGTACTTC. It yields the protein CASTPSGIPHEQYF.